These T cell receptor beta chains were read from a single sample in a study of T cell responses to AZD1222 COVID-19 vaccine. Here immunoSEQ multiplex PCR was the method, and the copy in TCRdb shows in-frame clones only, minus some. Here the sample spans about 100,000 clones, about 87% being singletons. Material: peripheral blood, obtained on day 0 of AZD1222 vaccination. All receptors derive from an adult in good health. The CDR3 runs from the conserved cysteine through the conserved F or W. D genes are given only for firm matches. The size entry is marked missing in some rows and otherwise reads once, few, many or a size class.

cdr3_nt: TGTGCCAGCAGCTTAGTCCCTGAGGCTTCGGCTTTCTTT; cdr3_aa: CASSLVPEASAFF; clone_size: -; j_call: TRBJ1-1; v_call: TRBV11-3; d_call: -
cdr3_nt: TGTGCCAGCTCACCAACAGGGTTGAACGGAAACACCATATATTTT; cdr3_aa: CASSPTGLNGNTIYF; clone_size: -; j_call: TRBJ1-3; v_call: TRBV18; d_call: -
cdr3_nt: TGTGCCAGCAGTCCCCACATGGATGGCTACACCTTC; cdr3_aa: CASSPHMDGYTF; clone_size: -; j_call: TRBJ1-2; v_call: TRBV2; d_call: -
cdr3_nt: TGTGCCAGCAGTTACAGGGGGCGCATATACAATGAGCAGTTCTTC; cdr3_aa: CASSYRGRIYNEQFF; clone_size: -; j_call: TRBJ2-1; v_call: TRBV6-2/TRBV6-3; d_call: TRBD1
cdr3_nt: TGTGCCAGCAGCGTAGAGGGGGGACACACCTATGGCTACACCTTC; cdr3_aa: CASSVEGGHTYGYTF; clone_size: -; j_call: TRBJ1-2; v_call: TRBV9; d_call: -
cdr3_nt: TGTGCCAGCAGCTTGACAGGGGTGATGAACACTGAAGCTTTCTTT; cdr3_aa: CASSLTGVMNTEAFF; clone_size: -; j_call: TRBJ1-1; v_call: TRBV11-2; d_call: TRBD1
cdr3_nt: TGCAGCGCCGCACTAGCGGGAGCGCGAGAGACCCAGTACTTC; cdr3_aa: CSAALAGARETQYF; clone_size: -; j_call: TRBJ2-5; v_call: TRBV29-1; d_call: TRBD2
cdr3_nt: TGTGCCAGCAGTTTATGGGACAGGACAGATACGCAGTATTTT; cdr3_aa: CASSLWDRTDTQYF; clone_size: few; j_call: TRBJ2-3; v_call: TRBV27; d_call: TRBD1
cdr3_nt: TGTGCCAGCAGTGAGTATCAAGGGGATACCTACGAGCAGTACTTC; cdr3_aa: CASSEYQGDTYEQYF; clone_size: -; j_call: TRBJ2-7; v_call: TRBV2; d_call: -
cdr3_nt: TGCGCCAGCAGCTTGGCGGGTAGGCAATATTCACCCCTCCACTTT; cdr3_aa: CASSLAGRQYSPLHF; clone_size: -; j_call: TRBJ1-6; v_call: TRBV5-1; d_call: -
cdr3_nt: TGTGCCAGCAGCCACGGACGCTCGGAGACCCAGTACTTC; cdr3_aa: CASSHGRSETQYF; clone_size: -; j_call: TRBJ2-5; v_call: TRBV3-1/TRBV3-2; d_call: -
cdr3_nt: TGTGCCAGCAGCACCAGGGACATCCGGGACTCTGAAGCTTTCTTT; cdr3_aa: CASSTRDIRDSEAFF; clone_size: -; j_call: TRBJ1-1; v_call: TRBV7-9; d_call: -
cdr3_nt: TGCAGTGTCCCCTTAGGGGATACGCAGTATTTT; cdr3_aa: CSVPLGDTQYF; clone_size: -; j_call: TRBJ2-3; v_call: TRBV20-1; d_call: -
cdr3_nt: TGTGCCAGCAGCTTAAAAGGCCTGGGACTAGCCAAAAACATTCAGTACTTC; cdr3_aa: CASSLKGLGLAKNIQYF; clone_size: -; j_call: TRBJ2-4; v_call: TRBV13; d_call: -
cdr3_nt: TGTGCCAGCAGTTGGACAGGGTCGAACACTGAAGCTTTCTTT; cdr3_aa: CASSWTGSNTEAFF; clone_size: few; j_call: TRBJ1-1; v_call: TRBV6-2/TRBV6-3; d_call: TRBD1
cdr3_nt: TGTGCCAGCAGCCACCGGGTGGCGAACTATGGCTACACCTTC; cdr3_aa: CASSHRVANYGYTF; clone_size: -; j_call: TRBJ1-2; v_call: TRBV3-1/TRBV3-2; d_call: -
cdr3_nt: TGTGCCTGGAACGGACACTTAGATAACTATGGCTACACCTTC; cdr3_aa: CAWNGHLDNYGYTF; clone_size: -; j_call: TRBJ1-2; v_call: TRBV30; d_call: -
cdr3_nt: TGTGCCAGCAGCCCATTCTATAGCAATCAGCCCCAGCATTTT; cdr3_aa: CASSPFYSNQPQHF; clone_size: -; j_call: TRBJ1-5; v_call: TRBV7-2; d_call: -
cdr3_nt: TGTGCCAGCAGTTACTCGTGGAGCAGGGAGTACCCAAGTCAGCCCCAGCATTTT; cdr3_aa: CASSYSWSREYPSQPQHF; clone_size: -; j_call: TRBJ1-5; v_call: TRBV6-2/TRBV6-3; d_call: -
cdr3_nt: TGCGCCAGCAGCTTGGGGTCAGGACAAGAGACCCAGTACTTC; cdr3_aa: CASSLGSGQETQYF; clone_size: -; j_call: TRBJ2-5; v_call: TRBV5-1; d_call: -
cdr3_nt: TGCGCCAGCAGCTTGGGAGGGTTGGGCACTGAAGCTTTCTTT; cdr3_aa: CASSLGGLGTEAFF; clone_size: -; j_call: TRBJ1-1; v_call: TRBV5-1; d_call: -
cdr3_nt: TGTGCCGGCCGACAGGAAGACTACGAGCAGTACTTC; cdr3_aa: CAGRQEDYEQYF; clone_size: few; j_call: TRBJ2-7; v_call: TRBV2; d_call: -
cdr3_nt: TGTGCCAGCAGTTTAAGGGACTACACAGATACGCAGTATTTT; cdr3_aa: CASSLRDYTDTQYF; clone_size: -; j_call: TRBJ2-3; v_call: TRBV27; d_call: TRBD2
cdr3_nt: TGTGCCAGCAGCTTAGGCGGACGAACAGACCCAAGCTACACCTTC; cdr3_aa: CASSLGGRTDPSYTF; clone_size: -; j_call: TRBJ1-2; v_call: TRBV5-4; d_call: -
cdr3_nt: TGTGCCAGCAGCCCAAACCGGGACAGGGACTACAATGAGCAGTTCTTC; cdr3_aa: CASSPNRDRDYNEQFF; clone_size: -; j_call: TRBJ2-1; v_call: TRBV13; d_call: TRBD1
cdr3_nt: TGCGCCAGCAGCCGAGAACTTACGACTAGCGGGGACAATGAGCAGTTCTTC; cdr3_aa: CASSRELTTSGDNEQFF; clone_size: -; j_call: TRBJ2-1; v_call: TRBV4-3; d_call: TRBD2
cdr3_nt: TGCGCCAGCAGCTTGTTCAATGAGCAGTTCTTC; cdr3_aa: CASSLFNEQFF; clone_size: -; j_call: TRBJ2-1; v_call: TRBV5-1; d_call: -